The present entry profiles one TCR beta chain with its context. As yet, its antigen is unknown. It was CD45RO-negative cells, positively selected for CCR7, that made up naive CD8 cells, with terminally differentiated effector memory CD45RA+ cells excluded. The CDR3 runs 14 residues. Trimming removed 4 bases at V and 7 bases at J, with 14 bases between. CDR1 and CDR2 (germline): MGHRA, YSYEKL. The data derive from a study of shared clonotypes between healthy human individuals. Study at large: Donor ages ranged 18 to 49 years: a couple of women, a few men.

Using 200 ng DNA, some 30,000 T cell genomes, the sorted-subset replicate PCRs were run. Sequenced by immunoSEQ multiplex PCR; TCRdb stores in-frame clones only, minus some. The data contain about 2,100,000 clones, approximately 94% of them seen just once; the ten biggest clones take up 1.7%. Points from the study as a whole: There were few donors, and this limited the genetic and exposure-history diversity represented. Naive CD4 clonotype sharing across a few donors was 5% to 6%.

V gene TRBV4-1 combines with J gene TRBJ1-5; D gene unclear. Input material: naive CD8+ T cells from PBMCs. The clonotype was recovered from a man aged 18 to 30 in good health. Some clones in this sample may be carry-over from other donors' samples. Here the CDR3 DNA reads TGCGCCAGCAGCCCGGTCACCCAGGCCCAGCCCCAGCATTTT. Protein: CASSPVTQAQPQHF.